A selection of T cell receptor beta chains follows, all from one sample in a study of blood T cell repertoires in COVID-19. Using immunoSEQ multiplex PCR, the repertoire was profiled, and TCRdb retains in-frame clones only, with some absent. The sample consists of around 270,000 clones, around 87% of them appearing once. The sequencing input was peripheral blood. These receptors came from a woman between 45 and 65 years old with acute or convalescent COVID-19. The CDR3 runs from the conserved cysteine through the conserved F or W. A D gene is named only where the DNA matches it firmly. Not all rows give a size; the values are once, few, many and, for expanded clones, a class.

v_gene	j_gene	abundance	d_gene	CDR3aa	CDR3nt
TRBV24-1	TRBJ1-4	NA	TRBD1	CATSEARTGGNEKLFF	TGTGCCACCAGTGAAGCTCGGACAGGGGGAAATGAAAAACTGTTTTTT
TRBV9	TRBJ1-3	NA	TRBD1	CASSASGGETGRRGGNTIYF	TGTGCCAGCAGCGCGTCGGGCGGAGAGACAGGGCGGAGGGGGGGAAACACCATATATTTT
TRBV21-1	TRBJ1-2	NA	NA	CASGDRGFGYTF	TGTGCCAGCGGAGACAGGGGGTTTGGCTACACCTTC
TRBV2	TRBJ1-4	NA	NA	CASSGALGETNEKLFF	TGTGCCAGCAGTGGAGCACTAGGTGAAACTAATGAAAAACTGTTTTTT
TRBV28	TRBJ2-2	NA	TRBD2	CATRRTSGRGRSKGELFF	TGTGCCACCCGACGGACTAGCGGCCGGGGCAGGAGCAAAGGGGAGCTGTTTTTT
TRBV3-1/TRBV3-2	TRBJ2-5	once	TRBD2	CASFGLAEETQYF	TGTGCCAGCTTCGGACTAGCGGAAGAGACCCAGTACTTC
TRBV28	TRBJ1-2	NA	TRBD1	CASSLTGTAYGYTF	TGTGCCAGCAGTTTGACCGGGACAGCATATGGCTACACCTTC
TRBV7-2	TRBJ1-1	NA	NA	CASSSITGWTEAFF	TGTGCCAGCAGCTCAATTACGGGGTGGACTGAAGCTTTCTTT
TRBV30	TRBJ1-5	NA	NA	CAWSVETALNQPQHF	TGTGCCTGGAGTGTGGAGACAGCGCTCAATCAGCCCCAGCATTTT
TRBV19	TRBJ1-5	NA	NA	CASSITGNEGQPQHF	TGTGCCAGTAGTATAACTGGGAACGAGGGTCAGCCCCAGCATTTT
TRBV19	TRBJ1-4	NA	NA	CATQDSNNEKLFF	TGTGCCACCCAGGACAGCAATAATGAAAAACTGTTTTTT
TRBV18	TRBJ1-6	NA	TRBD1	CASSPGQAYNSPLHF	TGTGCCAGCTCACCGGGACAGGCCTATAATTCACCCCTCCACTTT
TRBV24-1	TRBJ1-5	NA	NA	CATSDGYSNQPQHF	TGTGCCACCAGTGACGGTTATAGCAATCAGCCCCAGCATTTT
TRBV24-1	TRBJ2-3	NA	TRBD2	CATSDTRLAGGGTDTQYF	TGTGCCACCAGTGATACCCGACTAGCGGGAGGGGGCACAGATACGCAGTATTTT
TRBV10-1	TRBJ1-2	NA	NA	CASSSRAGTLSNYGYTF	TGCGCCAGCAGTTCTCGGGCAGGGACTCTCTCTAACTATGGCTACACCTTC
TRBV10-3	TRBJ2-7	NA	TRBD1	CAISAGQESYEQYF	TGTGCCATCAGTGCGGGACAGGAATCCTACGAGCAGTACTTC
TRBV5-1	TRBJ2-1	NA	NA	CASSLVYVNEQFF	TGCGCCAGCAGCTTGGTCTACGTTAATGAGCAGTTCTTC
TRBV4-1	TRBJ2-7	NA	TRBD2	CASSQDSLGGNPYEQYF	TGCGCCAGCAGCCAAGATTCTTTGGGGGGGAACCCCTACGAGCAGTACTTC
TRBV5-4	TRBJ2-1	NA	NA	CASSFRQGANEQFF	TGTGCCAGCAGCTTTCGGCAGGGCGCCAATGAGCAGTTCTTC
TRBV7-2	TRBJ1-1	NA	NA	CASSLGEGNTEAFF	TGTGCCAGCAGCTTAGGGGAGGGAAATACTGAAGCTTTCTTT
TRBV7-2	TRBJ2-3	NA	TRBD2	CASSLVLGISGTQKDTQYF	TGTGCCAGCAGCTTAGTTCTAGGGATTAGCGGGACTCAGAAGGATACGCAGTATTTT